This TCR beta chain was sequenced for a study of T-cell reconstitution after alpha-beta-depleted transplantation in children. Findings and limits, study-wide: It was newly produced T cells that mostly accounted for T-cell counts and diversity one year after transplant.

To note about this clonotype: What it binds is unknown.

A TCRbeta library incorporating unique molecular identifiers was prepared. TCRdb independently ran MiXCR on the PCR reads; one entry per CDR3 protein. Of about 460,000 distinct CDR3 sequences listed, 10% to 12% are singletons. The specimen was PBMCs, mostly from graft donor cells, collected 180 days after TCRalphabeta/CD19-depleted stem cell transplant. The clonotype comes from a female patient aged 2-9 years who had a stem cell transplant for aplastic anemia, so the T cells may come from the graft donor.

The CDR3 protein is CASSPGQSNTEAFF. CDR3 bases: TGTGCCAGCAGCCCCGGACAGTCGAACACTGAAGCTTTCTTT. The rearrangement uses TRBV7-8 and TRBJ1-1; D may be TRBD1 (6 bases). This CDR3 has 14 residues. The germline CDR1 and CDR2 sequences are SGHVS and FQNEAQ. V was clipped by 5 bases and J by 1 base, with 11 bases between them.